This T cell receptor (beta chain) was identified during a study of TIL therapy for anti-PD-1-resistant metastatic lung cancer. This clone has a handful of counts. Time point denoted: pre-treatment sample, taken before nivolumab and TIL therapy. This CDR3 contains 15 residues. The ends were cut back, 5 bases at V and 0 bases at J, with 11 bases in the middle. The germline gives CDR1 LNHDA, CDR2 SQIVND (reference sequence). The libraries were made with immunoSEQ v3. The assay was immunoSEQ multiplex PCR, and TCRdb's table has in-frame clones only and misses some. Of tens of thousands of clones listed, 55% to 75% are singletons.

This material consisted of blood, taken at baseline. The V and J genes are TRBV19 and TRBJ1-3; D possibly corresponds to TRBD1 (5 bases). The sequence was collected from a person between 30 and 79 years old with non-small cell lung cancer. CDR3 DNA sequence: TGTGCCAGTAGTCCCACCGGGACCTCTGGAAACACCATATATTTT. Its translation: CASSPTGTSGNTIYF.